The next 18 T cell receptor beta chains were all read from a single sample in a study of blood T cells in healthy people across ages. A sample-barcoded 5' primer and a J-beta primer mix were used in a second PCR of roughly 7 to 11 cycles. TCRdb itself ran the 5' RACE reads through MiXCR, one entry per CDR3 protein. The sample holds fewer than 700,000 distinct CDR3 sequences, more than 45% seen once. Sequences were obtained from blood. The receptor source for this set is a man older than 75 in good health.

The rearrangement joins TRBV4-1 to TRBJ1-1; possibly TRBD1 for D (6 bases). V was cut by 4 bases and J by 8 bases, with 20 bases left in between. Per the germline V gene, CDR1 is MGHRA and CDR2 is YSYEKL. This CDR3 has 15 residues. CDR3 loop: CASSPFDGGGWEAFF. CDR3 in DNA: TGCGCCAGCAGCCCCTTCGACGGGGGCGGGTGGGAAGCTTTCTTT.

This clonotype came up a few times. The CDR3: CASSFPSRGEQYF. CDR3 in DNA: TGTGCCAGCAGCTTCCCCTCGCGGGGTGAGCAGTACTTC. V usage is TRBV7-9 and J usage is TRBJ2-5, with TRBD2 as a possible D gene (6 bases). There are 13 residues in the CDR3. Germline loops: CDR1 SEHNR, CDR2 FQNEAQ (reference sequence). The V end was cut by 3 bases, the J end by 11 bases, with 16 bases between.

The rearrangement uses TRBV13 and TRBJ2-3; maybe TRBD1 (6 bases). This CDR3 has 12 amino acids. Germline CDR1 is PRHDT and CDR2 is FYEKMQ (reference sequence). The ends were cut back, 1 base at V and 11 bases at J, with 10 bases in the middle. The CDR3 DNA follows: TGTGCCAGCAGCTTAGACAGGGAGAAGCAGTATTTT. Amino acids: CASSLDREKQYF.

The chain is built from TRBV2 and TRBJ2-1, with 7 bases matching TRBD2. The length of the CDR3 is 16 residues. Losses at the gene ends were 6 bases for V and 3 bases for J; bases not matched to a gene: 11. Per germline, CDR1 SNHLY and CDR2 FYNNEI. The CDR3 region is CASRQAASGFYNEQFF. The CDR3 DNA reads TGTGCCAGCAGGCAAGCGGCTAGCGGCTTCTACAATGAGCAGTTCTTC.

In this sample, this clonotype turned up a few times. The chain is built from TRBV4-2 and TRBJ2-1, with 10 bases aligning to TRBD1. Unmatched junction bases numbered 2, after V lost 2 bases and J lost 7 bases. The CDR3 extends over 14 amino acids. CDR1 is LGHNA and CDR2 is YNFKEQ in the germline V gene. CDR3 sequence reads: CASSQSDRGNEQFF. The CDR3 DNA follows: TGTGCCAGCAGCCAATCGGACAGGGGGAATGAGCAGTTCTTC.

The chain combines TRBV5-1 with TRBJ2-5, with D tentatively TRBD2 (6 bases). This CDR3 region has 14 residues. Per germline, CDR1 SGHRS and CDR2 YFSETQ. V lost 4 bases, J lost 7 bases, and 17 bases lay in between. CDR3 in DNA: TGCGCCAGCAGCGCGGGGACGCTCGGTGGGACCCAGTACTTC. Residues: CASSAGTLGGTQYF.

This clonotype showed up just a few times. This rearrangement joins TRBV12-3 or TRBV12-4 to TRBJ2-1; 9 bases match TRBD2. The CDR3 length is 15 residues. Trimming took 3 bases from V and 5 from J; bases not matched to a gene: 5. This CDR3 is CASSFAGTSNNEQFF. The CDR3 DNA follows: TGTGCCAGCAGTTTCGCCGGGACTAGCAACAATGAGCAGTTCTTC.

This clonotype was detected only a few times. The chain couples TRBV6-2 or TRBV6-3 to TRBJ2-7; TRBD2 matches at 9 bases. CDR1 is MNHEY, CDR2 SVGEGT, per germline. This CDR3 is built from 14 residues. Trimming at V came to 6 bases and at J to 5 bases, leaving 8 bases not matched to a gene. In nucleotides, the CDR3 is TGTGCCAGCAGCCTAGCGGGAAGTAACCACGAGCAGTACTTC. Protein product: CASSLAGSNHEQYF.

This clonotype was detected a few times. The CDR3 is CASGRTQNTGELFF. As DNA, the CDR3 is TGTGCTAGTGGGAGGACGCAGAACACCGGGGAGCTGTTTTTT. V gene TRBV12-5 combines with J gene TRBJ2-2; D call uncertain. This CDR3 region has 14 residues. The germline V gene encodes CDR1 LGHNT and CDR2 FRNRAP. Trimming removed 6 bases from V and 1 base from J, with 9 bases in between. Full variable domain (remainder filled in from reference TRBV12-5 and TRBJ2-2): DARVTQTPRHKVTEMGQEVTMRCQPILGHNTVFWYRQTMMQGLELLAYFRNRAPLDDSGMPKDRFSAEMPDATLATLKIQPSEPRDSAVYFCASGRTQNTGELFFGEGSRLTVL.

The V and J genes are TRBV12-3 or TRBV12-4 and TRBJ2-5; TRBD2 might be the D (8 bases). The J call may not be correct, given that the DNA end is closer to TRBJ2-7. The CDR3 is made up of 17 amino acids. The DNA of the CDR3 is TGTGCCAGCAGTTTTGGGTCGGGGGGGCAGGGGGTCTACGAGCAGTACTTC. The encoded protein is CASSFGSGGQGVYEQYF.

The gene calls are TRBV5-1 and TRBJ2-5; D may correspond to TRBD1 or TRBD2 (5 bases each). The J call could be wrong; TRBJ2-7 is a better fit for the DNA end. CDR1 and CDR2 (germline): SGHRS, YFSETQ. The CDR3 runs to 15 residues. As DNA, the CDR3 is TGCGCCAGCAGCTTGGGCCCGGGGACCGACTACGAGCAGTACTTC. The encoded protein is CASSLGPGTDYEQYF.

This clonotype came up a few times. The chain couples TRBV20-1 to TRBJ1-2; 7 bases fit TRBD1. This CDR3 contains 15 residues. The V segment lost 3 bases and the J segment 2 bases; nucleotides outside the gene matches: 9. Germline V lookup: CDR1 DFQATT, CDR2 SNEGSKA (reference sequence). DNA for the CDR3: TGCAGTGCTAGGGATAAGGACAGGTACAACTATGGCTACACCTTC. Translated: CSARDKDRYNYGYTF.

V gene TRBV20-1 combines with J gene TRBJ2-5; perhaps TRBD2 as D (5 bases). The CDR3 runs to 14 residues. Germline assignment: CDR1 DFQATT and CDR2 SNEGSKA (reference sequence). V was pared by 2 bases and J by 0 bases, with 10 bases between. The CDR3 DNA is TGCAGTGCTAGAAAAGCGGCAAACCAAGAGACCCAGTACTTC. Protein sequence: CSARKAANQETQYF.

CDR3 residues: CASSLRTSAQETQYF. The CDR3 bases are TGTGCCAGCAGCCTGCGGACTAGCGCACAAGAGACCCAGTACTTC. The genes are TRBV3-1 and TRBJ2-5; 9 nucleotides agree with TRBD2. This CDR3 region has 15 residues. The V segment lost 4 bases and the J segment 2 bases; nucleotides outside the gene matches: 5. Germline V gene data show CDR1 as LGHDT and CDR2 as YNNKEL (reference sequence).

The rearrangement uses TRBV6-2 or TRBV6-3 and TRBJ2-1, with D hard to call. Germline assignment: CDR1 MNHEY and CDR2 SVGEGT. The CDR3 is 15 amino acids. With 3 bases removed from V and 0 bases from J, the gap between germline ends came to 9 bases. In nucleotides, the CDR3 is TGTGCCAGCAGTTATGGTTTAATCTCCTACAATGAGCAGTTCTTC. Protein product: CASSYGLISYNEQFF.

The gene calls are TRBV4-3 and TRBJ2-2; D unclear. Deletions cut 0 bases from V and 0 bases from J, with 5 bases between. Germline V gene data show CDR1 as LGHNA and CDR2 as YSLEER. The CDR3 sequence is 15 residues long. The CDR3 region has the DNA TGCGCCAGCAGCCAAGAGCGGCCGAACACCGGGGAGCTGTTTTTT. This gives the protein CASSQERPNTGELFF.

This clonotype was seen many times. The V call is TRBV6-5, the J call TRBJ2-6; 9 bases are shared with TRBD1. From germline, CDR1 is MNHEY and CDR2 SVGAGI. V shed 4 bases, J shed 2 bases, and the junction held 6 bases outside the gene matches. The CDR3 spans 17 residues. DNA of the CDR3: TGTGCCAGCAGTTGGAGGGACAGGGCGCCTGGGGCCAACGTCCTGACTTTC. As protein: CASSWRDRAPGANVLTF.

This clonotype has only one observation. At one boundary the junction diverges from the germline segment, which might be a read error. V and J are TRBV28 and TRBJ2-5, with 10 bases lining up with TRBD1. CDR3 length: 15 amino acids. Per the germline V gene, CDR1 is MDHEN and CDR2 is SYDVKM. CDR3 amino acids: CASSLWGTGEEIQYF. The CDR3 DNA reads as TGTGCCAGCAGTTTATGGGGGACAGGGGAAGAGATCCAGTACTTC.